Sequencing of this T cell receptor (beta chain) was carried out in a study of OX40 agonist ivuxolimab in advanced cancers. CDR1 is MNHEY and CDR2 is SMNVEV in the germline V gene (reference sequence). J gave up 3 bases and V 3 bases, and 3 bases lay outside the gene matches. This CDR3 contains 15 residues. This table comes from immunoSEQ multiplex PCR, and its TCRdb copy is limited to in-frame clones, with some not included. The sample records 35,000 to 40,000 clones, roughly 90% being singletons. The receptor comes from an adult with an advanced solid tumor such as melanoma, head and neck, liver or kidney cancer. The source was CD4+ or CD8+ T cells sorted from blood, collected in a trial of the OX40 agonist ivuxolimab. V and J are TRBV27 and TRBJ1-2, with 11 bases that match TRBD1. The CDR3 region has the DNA TGTGCCAGCAGTTTGAGGACAGGGGGCCACTATGGCTACACCTTC. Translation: CASSLRTGGHYGYTF.